This T cell receptor beta chain comes out of a study of blood T cell repertoires in COVID-19. The protocol was immunoSEQ multiplex PCR, while the TCRdb copy is restricted to in-frame clones and leaves out a portion. The sample contains a few hundred thousand clones, under 90% of which appear only once. Germline V gene lookup returns CDR1 LGHDT and CDR2 YNNKEL (reference sequence). This CDR3 has 15 residues. V lost 2 bases and J lost 2, with 12 bases in between. The sequenced sample was peripheral blood. The TCR sequence derives from a woman aged 18-30 years with acute or convalescent COVID-19. V is TRBV3-1 (or the pseudogene TRBV3-2) and J is TRBJ2-5, with a weak D call TRBD2 (6 bases). As DNA, the CDR3 is TGTGCCAGCAGCCAAAGCGGGCTAGCGCAAGAGACCCAGTACTTC. Protein: CASSQSGLAQETQYF.